Presented here are 18 T cell receptor beta chains from one specimen sequenced in a study of T cell responses to AZD1222 COVID-19 vaccine. Generated by immunoSEQ multiplex PCR, the TCRdb table keeps only in-frame clones and is missing some. The top ten hold approximately 15% of the sample, which has approximately 120,000 clones, about 88% seen once. The source was peripheral blood, collected on day 0 of AZD1222 vaccination. Source of these receptors: an adult in good health.

This chain joins TRBV7-9 and TRBJ1-2; unclear D gene. Trimming took 7 bases from V and 3 from J, leaving 15 bases between them. Germline assignment: CDR1 SEHNR and CDR2 FQNEAQ (reference sequence). This CDR3 has 14 amino acids. The CDR3 is CASNLGPSDYGYTF. Here the CDR3 DNA reads TGTGCCAGCAACCTCGGGCCCTCCGACTATGGCTACACCTTC.

J is TRBJ2-3 and V is TRBV14, with 11 bases lining up with TRBD1. Trimming removed 4 bases from V and 7 bases from J; junction bases left unmatched: 7. The germline CDR1 and CDR2 sequences are SGHDN and FVKESK. The CDR3 is made up of 15 amino acids. CDR3 coding DNA: TGTGCCAGCAGCCGAAGGACAGGGGGCTCTAATACGCAGTATTTT. This sequence encodes CASSRRTGGSNTQYF.

This clone was counted only a few times. The CDR3 nucleotides are TGCGCCAGCAGCTTGGATGCGAGGGACGGGAATTCACCCCTCCACTTT. Translation gives CASSLDARDGNSPLHF. The chain joins TRBV5-1 to TRBJ1-6; D might be TRBD1 (5 bases). The V end was cut by 0 bases, the J end by 7 bases, with 14 bases between. The germline V gene encodes CDR1 SGHRS and CDR2 YFSETQ. The CDR3 runs 16 residues.

The J gene is TRBJ1-3, the V gene TRBV9; D not resolved. The CDR3 is 15 amino acids. V lost 0 bases, J lost 0 bases, and 7 bases lay in between. In germline, CDR1 is SGDLS, CDR2 YYNGEE. CDR3 sequence (DNA): TGTGCCAGCAGCGTAGGTGTGAGCTCTGGAAACACCATATATTTT. It is translated as CASSVGVSSGNTIYF. Full variable domain (missing parts from reference TRBV9 and TRBJ1-3): DSGVTQTPKHLITATGQRVTLRCSPRSGDLSVYWYQQSLDQGLQFLIQYYNGEERAKGNILERFSAQQFPDLHSELNLSSLELGDSALYFCASSVGVSSGNTIYFGEGSWLTVV.

The genes are TRBV13 and TRBJ1-5; unclear D gene. Trimming left V 0 bases short and J 9 bases short, with 12 bases between. The CDR3 has 14 amino acids. Germline assignment: CDR1 PRHDT and CDR2 FYEKMQ (reference sequence). CDR3 region: CASSLGGDPWPQHF. The CDR3 DNA follows: TGTGCCAGCAGCTTAGGCGGTGACCCCTGGCCCCAGCATTTT.

The chain has TRBV7-2 and TRBJ2-7, with D perhaps TRBD1 or TRBD2 (6 bases each). Germline-derived CDR1 and CDR2 are SGHTA and FQGNSA. Between the trimmed V and J ends, which lost 5 bases and 5 bases, there was a span of 16 bases. The CDR3 covers 14 residues. The CDR3 DNA follows: TGTGCCAGCAGCCCGTCGGGGGCTTCGGACGAGCAGTACTTC. This encodes CASSPSGASDEQYF.

The gene calls are TRBV4-2 and TRBJ1-6, with 9 bases that match TRBD1. V was clipped by 2 bases and J by 10 bases; unmatched bases: 9. CDR1 LGHNA and CDR2 YNFKEQ come from the germline V gene. CDR3 length: 16 residues. CDR3 DNA: TGTGCCAGCAGCCAACCCCCGGGACAGGGCGCCTCACCCCTCCACTTT. It translates to CASSQPPGQGASPLHF.

In this sample, this clone turned up a few times. The J gene is TRBJ2-2, the V gene TRBV12-3 or TRBV12-4; D perhaps matches TRBD1 (6 bases). Trimming removed 10 bases at V and 6 bases at J, with 12 bases between. This CDR3 contains 12 residues. This CDR3 reads CATLQGPGELFF. The CDR3, as DNA: TGTGCCACCCTACAGGGTCCCGGGGAGCTGTTTTTT.

V usage is TRBV9 and J usage is TRBJ1-1, with D unresolved. V lost 0 bases and J 0 bases, leaving 6 bases between the germline ends. This CDR3 region has 14 residues. Germline CDR1 reads SGDLS; CDR2 reads YYNGEE. The CDR3 loop is CASSVGAMNTEAFF. DNA for the CDR3: TGTGCCAGCAGCGTAGGGGCCATGAACACTGAAGCTTTCTTT.

The rearrangement joins TRBV7-6 to TRBJ2-5, with TRBD2 identical over 8 bases. With 2 bases clipped from V and 1 base from J, the junction kept 6 bases outside the gene matches. The CDR3 is 16 residues long. The germline CDR1 and CDR2 sequences are SGHVS and FNYEAQ. For the CDR3, the DNA is TGTGCCAGCAGCTTAACGCGGGAGGCAACCCAAGAGACCCAGTACTTC. Its protein product is CASSLTREATQETQYF.

V usage is TRBV6-5 and J usage is TRBJ1-1, with D possibly being TRBD1 (6 bases). From germline, CDR1 is MNHEY and CDR2 SVGAGI. V was trimmed by 0 bases and J by 0 bases, leaving 8 bases between them. The CDR3 is 15 amino acids. In nucleotides, the CDR3 is TGTGCCAGCAGTTACTCGGGGACAATGAACACTGAAGCTTTCTTT. Translated, it gives CASSYSGTMNTEAFF.

V gene TRBV3-1 (or the pseudogene TRBV3-2) combines with J gene TRBJ1-1, with 8 bases aligning to TRBD1. From germline, CDR1 is LGHDT and CDR2 YNNKEL (reference sequence). The J segment lost 0 bases and the V segment lost 6 bases, leaving 3 bases of the junction unmatched. This CDR3 is built from 14 residues. The CDR3 region is CASSGTGLNTEAFF. The CDR3 DNA reads TGTGCCAGCAGTGGGACAGGACTGAACACTGAAGCTTTCTTT.

The chain has TRBV5-4 and TRBJ2-5; 13 bases agree with TRBD2. CDR3 length equals 19 residues. In germline, CDR1 is SGHNT, CDR2 YYREEE (reference sequence). After removal of 3 bases from V and 0 bases from J, the junction contained 11 bases not matched to a gene. CDR3 nucleotides: TGTGCCAGCAGCTCCCGGACTAGCGGGGGCCGTTGGTACCAAGAGACCCAGTACTTC. Translation gives CASSSRTSGGRWYQETQYF.

CDR3 sequence (DNA): TGTGCCTGGAGTGTTTACCAGACTGAAAAACTGTTTTTT. This encodes CAWSVYQTEKLFF. The rearrangement links TRBV30 to TRBJ1-4; D uncertain. The CDR3 is 13 amino acids. Germline CDR1 and CDR2: GTSNPN and SVGIG (reference sequence). Trimming cost V 0 bases and J 7 bases, with 9 bases left between them.

The chain carries TRBV27 and TRBJ2-2; 12 nucleotides match TRBD2. After removal of 6 bases from V and 6 bases from J, the junction contained 5 bases not matched to a gene. This CDR3 spans 15 amino acids. Germline lookup yields CDR1 MNHEY and CDR2 SMNVEV (reference sequence). CDR3 residues: CASRILAGGSGELFF. The CDR3 DNA follows: TGTGCCAGCAGGATACTAGCGGGGGGTTCCGGGGAGCTGTTTTTT.

The chain has TRBV9 and TRBJ1-1; D gene uncertain. The CDR3 has 14 residues. The germline gives CDR1 SGDLS, CDR2 YYNGEE. V gave up 1 base and J gave up 2 bases, with 9 bases separating them. CDR3 in amino acids: CASSVFPVNTEAFF. CDR3 DNA sequence: TGTGCCAGCAGCGTATTTCCGGTAAACACTGAAGCTTTCTTT. Combining the CDR3 with reference TRBV9 and TRBJ1-1 gives the whole variable domain DSGVTQTPKHLITATGQRVTLRCSPRSGDLSVYWYQQSLDQGLQFLIQYYNGEERAKGNILERFSAQQFPDLHSELNLSSLELGDSALYFCASSVFPVNTEAFFGQGTRLTVV.

The chain is built from TRBV15 and TRBJ1-1, with a tentative D call TRBD1 (6 bases). The CDR3 has 14 residues. Germline CDR1 reads LNHNV; CDR2 reads YYDKDF (reference sequence). The germline V and J ends were trimmed by 4 bases and 3 bases, with 12 bases remaining between them. CDR3 DNA: TGTGCCACCAGCAAAGGCAGGGGAGACACTGAAGCTTTCTTT. Amino acids: CATSKGRGDTEAFF.

V and J are TRBV24-1 and TRBJ2-1; TRBD2 matches 11 bases. The CDR3 is made up of 16 amino acids. After removal of 1 base from V and 9 bases from J, the junction contained 7 bases not matched to a gene. CDR1 and CDR2 (germline): KGHDR, SFDVKD. CDR3 protein: CATSDFTSGRDSEQFF. CDR3 DNA: TGTGCCACCAGTGATTTCACTAGCGGGAGAGACAGTGAGCAGTTCTTC.